This is a list of T cell receptor beta chains from one sample in a study of shared clonotypes between healthy human individuals. The repertoire was sequenced with immunoSEQ multiplex PCR; TCRdb's copy has only in-frame clones and lacks some. The profile shows 2,500,000 or so clones, just over 90% of them singletons. Sequenced material: naive CD4+ T cells sorted from blood. These receptors were collected from a man younger than 35 in good health. The conserved cysteine and the conserved F or W are not part of the CDR3 here.

V	J	CDR3
TRBV6-6	TRBJ2-3	ASEGTDTQY
TRBV19	TRBJ1-5	ASTPGQSPQPQH
TRBV5-3	TRBJ1-1	ARSLWAF
TRBV7-8	TRBJ2-5	ASSPRTSGGATQY
TRBV10-3	TRBJ2-5	AINQGRGLQETQY
TRBV28	TRBJ1-2	ASIGTGYGYT
TRBV4-2	TRBJ2-2	ASSPKTSGSGELF
TRBV30	TRBJ2-2	AWRARLNTGELF
TRBV18	TRBJ2-3	ASSTDGHTDTQY
TRBV14	TRBJ2-7	ASSLFGAFSNEQY
TRBV6-6	TRBJ2-3	ASIQRSVTDTQY
TRBV10-3	TRBJ2-3	AISGRGVSDTQY
TRBV5-4	TRBJ2-7	ASSLGQAPAYEQY